The present entry profiles one T cell receptor (beta chain) with its context. Its cognate antigen is unknown. Germline-derived CDR1 and CDR2 are SGHDT and YYEEEE. The V end was cut by 7 bases, the J end by 1 base, with 11 bases between. The CDR3 sequence is 13 residues long. This record belongs to a study of cytomegalovirus exposure and HLA in healthy donors. Study background: It was reported in a later analysis that the same platform had been used for the 120 validation repertoires as for the approximately 700 first-cohort repertoires. General study points: Most sequenced TCRs were rare (though some public TCRs occurred in many donors). The study designated 164 TCR beta chains cytomegalovirus-associated. For cytomegalovirus status, the classifier reportedly gave diagnoses with high specificity and sensitivity.

Generated by immunoSEQ multiplex PCR, the TCRdb table keeps only in-frame clones and is missing some. The sample has 120,000 or so clones, approximately 90% seen once; the top ten hold approximately 2.1%. The chain joins TRBV5-6 to TRBJ1-2; no definite D call. The TCR was taken from a woman aged 18-35 years in good health and CMV-seronegative. Sequencing used PBMCs. CDR3 nucleotides: TGTGCCAGCCGATCTGGCGGTAACTATGGCTACACCTTC. Translation: CASRSGGNYGYTF.